Below are 10 T cell receptor beta chains sequenced from a single sample in a study of blood T cells in healthy people across ages. Using a J-beta primer mix together with a sample-barcoded 5' primer, a second PCR was run for roughly 6 to 11 cycles. TCRdb recomputed calls from the 5' RACE reads with MiXCR, one row per CDR3 protein. The table lists about 670,000 distinct CDR3 sequences, approximately 40% of them singletons, with about 30% in the top ten. Material for sequencing was blood. These TCRs come from a man older than 75 in good health.

The chain carries TRBV20-1 and TRBJ2-1; TRBD2 matches 13 bases. CDR3 length equals 18 residues. The V gene's germline CDR1 is DFQATT and CDR2 SNEGSKA (reference sequence). Germline trimming cut 3 bases from V and 0 bases from J; bases unmatched to any gene: 8. The DNA of the CDR3 is TGCAGTGCTAGTGCGGGACTAGCGGGGAGAAGCTCCTACAATGAGCAGTTCTTC. It is translated as CSASAGLAGRSSYNEQFF.

The V and J genes are TRBV12-3 or TRBV12-4 and TRBJ2-5, with D maybe TRBD1 (5 bases). V gave up 3 bases and J gave up 5 bases, with 16 bases separating them. The CDR3 loop spans 15 amino acids. This chain's CDR3 is CASSLGRVVGETQYF. In nucleotides, the CDR3 is TGTGCCAGCAGTTTGGGCAGGGTAGTTGGGGAGACCCAGTACTTC.

The chain couples TRBV3-1 to TRBJ2-5, with D uncertain. V was trimmed by 4 bases and J by 5 bases, leaving 17 bases between them. Germline V gene lookup returns CDR1 LGHDT and CDR2 YNNKEL (reference sequence). The CDR3 is made up of 15 amino acids. The CDR3 nucleotides are TGTGCCAGCAGCCCCTCCCTAGGAAGCGCGGAGACCCAGTACTTC. It translates to CASSPSLGSAETQYF.

The chain combines TRBV29-1 with TRBJ2-7; perhaps D is TRBD1 or TRBD2 (5 bases each). The ends were cut back, 3 bases at V and 7 bases at J, with 13 bases in the middle. Germline-derived CDR1 and CDR2 are SQVTM and ANQGSEA. The CDR3 is made up of 12 amino acids. The CDR3 region has the DNA TGCAGCGTTGATGGGGGTTACAATGAGCAGTACTTC. Translation gives CSVDGGYNEQYF.

The rearrangement links TRBV13 to TRBJ2-7, with D possibly matching TRBD2 (6 bases). Trimming pared 1 base from V and 5 bases from J, leaving 9 bases between. Germline CDR1 and CDR2: PRHDT and FYEKMQ (reference sequence). The CDR3 has 13 residues. CDR3 nucleotide sequence: TGTGCCAGCAGCTTAGCGGGAGTAAACGAGCAGTACTTC. Amino acids: CASSLAGVNEQYF.

This clonotype was seen more than once but under ten times. Written as DNA, the CDR3 is TGCGCCAGCAATGCAGGAAAGAATGGATATGGCTACACCTTC. Protein sequence: CASNAGKNGYGYTF. The rearrangement joins TRBV5-1 to TRBJ1-2; no clear D gene. V was trimmed by 6 bases and J by 5 bases, leaving 17 bases between them. The CDR3 is made up of 14 amino acids. In germline, CDR1 is SGHRS, CDR2 YFSETQ.

The rearrangement uses TRBV6-2 or TRBV6-3 and TRBJ1-5; D gene uncertain. V dropped 11 bases and J dropped 0 bases, with 14 bases sitting between them. The germline V gene encodes CDR1 MNHEY and CDR2 SVGEGT. The length of the CDR3 is 14 residues. CDR3 amino acids: CAASGYNSNQPQHF. The CDR3 DNA reads as TGTGCCGCCTCGGGATACAATAGCAATCAGCCCCAGCATTTT.

Only a few counts were recorded for this clonotype. The chain carries TRBV7-9 and TRBJ2-4, with D unresolved. The V gene's germline CDR1 is SEHNR and CDR2 FQNEAQ (reference sequence). Trimming stripped 5 bases from V and 1 base from J, with 15 bases between. CDR3 size: 16 residues. CDR3 DNA: TGTGCCAGCAGCACAGATACACCCGGGGCCAAAAACATTCAGTACTTC. Its protein product is CASSTDTPGAKNIQYF.

The chain recombines TRBV12-3 or TRBV12-4 with TRBJ2-5; 7 bases agree with TRBD1. CDR3 length equals 13 residues. V trimming: 6 bases; J trimming: 5 bases; junction bases outside the gene matches: 6. The CDR3 region has the DNA TGTGCCAGCAGGGGGACAGTCCGGGAGACCCAGTACTTC. Translated: CASRGTVRETQYF.

This clonotype appeared a single time. The J gene is TRBJ2-3, the V gene TRBV27, with 9 bases that match TRBD1. Trimming cost V 3 bases and J 6 bases; bases outside gene matches: 7. This CDR3 contains 15 residues. The germline gives CDR1 MNHEY, CDR2 SMNVEV (reference sequence). The CDR3 region is CASSFNDRGGDTQYF. DNA for the CDR3: TGTGCCAGCAGTTTCAACGACAGGGGGGGCGATACGCAGTATTTT.